The 26 T cell receptor beta chains in this list originate from one sample, sequenced in a study of blood T cell repertoires in COVID-19. Only in-frame clones appear in the TCRdb table, and some are missing; sequencing was by immunoSEQ multiplex PCR. Of tens of thousands of clones listed, approximately 91% were seen once; the top ten hold over 3%. Sample: peripheral blood. The receptors here all came from a man between 65 and 79 years old with acute or convalescent COVID-19.

The CDR3 spells CASSSSDHSLYNEQFF. CDR3 in DNA: TGTGCCAGCAGCTCTTCAGACCATAGCCTGTACAATGAGCAGTTCTTC. This chain links TRBV7-2 with TRBJ2-1; D gene unclear. The CDR3 loop spans 16 amino acids. V was clipped by 4 bases and J by 4 bases, with 17 bases between them. The germline V gene encodes CDR1 SGHTA and CDR2 FQGNSA.

The chain employs TRBV6-2 or TRBV6-3 and TRBJ1-2, with 7 bases aligning to TRBD1. With 5 bases clipped from V and 4 bases from J, the junction kept 10 bases outside the gene matches. This CDR3 has 15 residues. Looked up from germline, CDR1 is MNHEY and CDR2 is SVGEGT. The CDR3 loop reads CASSMRQGALYGYTF. In nucleotides, the CDR3 is TGTGCCAGCAGTATGCGACAGGGTGCCCTCTATGGCTACACCTTC.

In its sample, this clone was seen once. V gene TRBV30 combines with J gene TRBJ2-7; 7 bases agree with TRBD1. Trimming removed 3 bases from V and 0 bases from J; junction bases left unmatched: 8. The CDR3 is 15 amino acids. The V gene's germline CDR1 is GTSNPN and CDR2 SVGIG (reference sequence). CDR3 loop: CAWRVNRGTSYEQYF. CDR3 DNA: TGTGCCTGGAGGGTCAACAGGGGAACCTCCTACGAGCAGTACTTC.

The J gene is TRBJ2-1, the V gene TRBV5-1, with 11 bases aligning to TRBD1. V was pared by 4 bases and J by 9 bases, with 12 bases of the junction left unmatched. Germline CDR1 and CDR2: SGHRS and YFSETQ. CDR3 length: 16 residues. The CDR3 DNA reads as TGCGCCAGCAGCAAGACTCCGGGACAGGGGGTGGCTGAGCAGTTCTTC. It translates to CASSKTPGQGVAEQFF.

This clone appeared a few times. The gene calls are TRBV24-1 and TRBJ2-7, with TRBD2 matching over 8 bases. V shed 2 bases and J 0 bases; nucleotides not matched to a gene: 2. This CDR3 spans 15 amino acids. Germline CDR1 reads KGHDR; CDR2 reads SFDVKD. The CDR3: CATSDSREGSYEQYF. The CDR3 bases are TGTGCCACCAGTGATTCCCGGGAGGGCTCCTACGAGCAGTACTTC.

The rearrangement links TRBV2 to TRBJ1-1, with D maybe TRBD1 (5 bases). The CDR3 has 11 residues. Germline V gene sequence: CDR1 SNHLY, CDR2 FYNNEI. The germline V and J ends were trimmed by 5 bases and 7 bases, with 8 bases remaining between them. CDR3 in amino acids: CASSKTVEAFF. The CDR3 coding sequence is TGTGCCAGCAGTAAGACAGTTGAAGCTTTCTTT.

The chain recombines TRBV7-8 with TRBJ2-7, with D possibly being TRBD1 (6 bases). Germline lookup yields CDR1 SGHVS and CDR2 FQNEAQ. The V and J ends lost 5 bases and 2 bases respectively, with 13 bases between them. CDR3 length: 14 residues. The CDR3 nucleotides read TGTGCCAGCAGCCGAACCCGGACAGCCTACGAGCAGTACTTC. It codes for CASSRTRTAYEQYF.

This chain's CDR3 is CASSPRQGSSYEQYF. The CDR3 bases are TGTGCCAGCTCACCAAGGCAGGGGAGCTCCTACGAGCAGTACTTC. The V call is TRBV18, the J call TRBJ2-7; possible D gene TRBD1, 6 bases. The V and J ends lost 2 bases and 0 bases respectively, with 11 bases between them. Germline V gene lookup returns CDR1 KGHSH and CDR2 LQKENI. The length of the CDR3 is 15 residues.

The chain carries TRBV5-6 and TRBJ1-1; D perhaps matches TRBD1 (5 bases). There are 14 residues in the CDR3. Germline CDR1 is SGHDT and CDR2 is YYEEEE. V dropped 3 bases and J dropped 6 bases, with 15 bases sitting between them. The CDR3 loop reads CASSSRGARAEAFF. The CDR3 nucleotides are TGTGCCAGCAGCTCCCGCGGGGCTAGGGCTGAAGCTTTCTTT.

The rearrangement uses TRBV4-2 and TRBJ1-4; D perhaps matches TRBD1 (6 bases). From germline, CDR1 is LGHNA and CDR2 YNFKEQ. Trimming removed 4 bases from V and 7 bases from J, with 10 bases in between. There are 13 residues in the CDR3. CDR3 bases: TGTGCCAGCAGCCCCCAAGGGGGTGAAAAACTGTTTTTT. Translation gives CASSPQGGEKLFF.

The rearrangement joins TRBV28 to TRBJ2-7; possible D gene TRBD1, 5 bases. The germline V gene has CDR1 MDHEN and CDR2 SYDVKM. This CDR3 spans 13 amino acids. The V end lost 4 bases, the J end lost 3 bases, and 10 bases lay between the germline ends. The CDR3 region has the DNA TGTGCCAGCAGTTACGACAGAATCTACGAGCAGTACTTC. This sequence encodes CASSYDRIYEQYF.

The chain carries TRBV11-3 and TRBJ2-1; D might be TRBD2 (6 bases). The length of the CDR3 is 12 residues. The germline V gene encodes CDR1 SGHNT and CDR2 YENEEA. Trimming pared 5 bases from V and 10 bases from J, leaving 12 bases between. The CDR3 loop is CASSPRGGEQFF. The CDR3 nucleotides read TGTGCCAGCAGCCCCCGGGGAGGAGAGCAGTTCTTC.

This chain joins TRBV4-2 and TRBJ2-7, with a possible D match to TRBD1 (6 bases). Trimming left V 3 bases short and J 2 bases short, with 11 bases between. The CDR3 is 14 amino acids. Germline CDR1 LGHNA, CDR2 YNFKEQ. The CDR3 DNA is TGTGCCAGCAGCCAGGTCGGGACAACCTACGAGCAGTACTTC. Protein: CASSQVGTTYEQYF.

V is TRBV9 and J is TRBJ1-3; D is possibly TRBD1 (6 bases). Trimming removed 4 bases at V and 4 bases at J, with 15 bases between. The germline V gene encodes CDR1 SGDLS and CDR2 YYNGEE. CDR3 length: 15 residues. CDR3 nucleotide sequence: TGTGCCAGCAGCCCCTCGGGGGGCGAGGGAAACACCATATATTTT. Protein sequence: CASSPSGGEGNTIYF.

The chain combines TRBV4-3 with TRBJ2-1; perhaps TRBD2 as D (5 bases). The V end was cut by 0 bases, the J end by 0 bases, with 6 bases between. This CDR3 comprises 15 residues. Germline V gives CDR1 LGHNA, CDR2 YSLEER. CDR3 amino acids: CASSQDRDSYNEQFF. In DNA form, the CDR3 reads TGCGCCAGCAGCCAAGATCGGGACTCCTACAATGAGCAGTTCTTC.

V and J are TRBV4-1 and TRBJ1-2, with D possibly TRBD1 on 6 matching bases. Germline CDR1 MGHRA, CDR2 YSYEKL. The germline V and J ends were trimmed by 1 base and 5 bases, with 14 bases remaining between them. This CDR3 is 15 amino acids long. This chain's CDR3 is CASSQVTGTGYGYTF. DNA of the CDR3: TGCGCCAGCAGCCAAGTCACCGGAACAGGGTATGGCTACACCTTC.

This chain joins TRBV27 and TRBJ2-5; 9 bases align to TRBD1. This CDR3 has 12 residues. The V segment lost 6 bases and the J segment 6 bases; nucleotides outside the gene matches: 2. CDR1 is MNHEY and CDR2 is SMNVEV in the germline V gene (reference sequence). This chain's CDR3 is CASSGQGQTQYF. The CDR3 DNA sequence: TGTGCCAGCAGCGGACAGGGGCAGACCCAGTACTTC.

This clone came up a few times. J is TRBJ2-7 and V is TRBV5-8; the D gene is possibly TRBD2 (5 bases). Germline CDR1 reads SGHTS; CDR2 reads YDEGEE. The CDR3 sequence is 16 residues long. Trimming cost V 0 bases and J 2 bases, with 15 bases left between them. The DNA of the CDR3 is TGTGCCAGCAGCTTGGGGTTCTGGACTGCTACCTACGAGCAGTACTTC. Protein product: CASSLGFWTATYEQYF.

This sequence joins TRBV7-6 and TRBJ1-6; the D is unclear. Germline CDR1 and CDR2: SGHVS and FNYEAQ. V was pared by 1 base and J by 10 bases, with 17 bases between. CDR3 size: 16 residues. The CDR3 reads CASSLESAVLSSPLHF. CDR3 bases: TGTGCCAGCAGCTTAGAGAGCGCTGTTCTATCCTCACCCCTCCACTTT. The variable domain in full, completed from reference TRBV7-6 and TRBJ1-6, reads GAGVSQSPRYKVTKRGQDVALRCDPISGHVSLYWYRQALGQGPEFLTYFNYEAQQDKSGLPNDRFSAERPEGSISTLTIQRTEQRDSAMYRCASSLESAVLSSPLHFGNGTRLTVT.

V is TRBV7-3 and J is TRBJ1-2; unclear D gene. V lost 9 bases, J lost 4 bases, and 15 bases lay in between. Germline V CDR1 and CDR2: SGHTA, FQGTGA. The CDR3 is 13 amino acids. CDR3 region: CARKRAVGYGYTF. DNA for the CDR3: TGTGCCAGAAAGAGGGCGGTGGGCTATGGCTACACCTTC.

The gene calls are TRBV9 and TRBJ2-3; D is possibly TRBD1 (6 bases). The V gene lost 0 bases and the J gene lost 5 bases, with 16 bases spanning the gap. The CDR3 runs 16 residues. The germline gives CDR1 SGDLS, CDR2 YYNGEE. The CDR3 loop is CASSVERWQGKDTQYF. The CDR3 coding sequence is TGTGCCAGCAGCGTAGAAAGGTGGCAGGGGAAAGATACGCAGTATTTT.

The rearrangement joins TRBV18 to TRBJ2-5, with 8 bases lining up with TRBD1. Losses at the gene ends were 3 bases for V and 5 bases for J; bases not matched to a gene: 8. Per the germline V gene, CDR1 is KGHSH and CDR2 is LQKENI. The CDR3 consists of 15 residues. CDR3 sequence (DNA): TGTGCCAGCTCACCGCGGACAGGGATAAGTGAGACCCAGTACTTC. Encoded protein: CASSPRTGISETQYF.

The chain recombines TRBV6-5 with TRBJ2-7, with 8 bases identical to TRBD1. This CDR3 region has 15 residues. The germline gives CDR1 MNHEY, CDR2 SVGAGI. Trimming took 6 bases from V and 2 from J; bases not matched to a gene: 9. The CDR3 loop reads CASRISGQVTYEQYF. In nucleotides, the CDR3 is TGTGCCAGCAGGATATCGGGACAGGTAACCTACGAGCAGTACTTC.

The genes are TRBV9 and TRBJ2-3; 7 bases map to TRBD2. Trimming cost V 0 bases and J 11 bases; bases outside gene matches: 15. CDR1 and CDR2 from the germline V gene are SGDLS and YYNGEE. This CDR3 is 16 amino acids long. The CDR3 here is CASSVGTGTKRVGQYF. Written as DNA, the CDR3 is TGTGCCAGCAGCGTAGGGACCGGGACTAAGAGGGTGGGGCAGTATTTT.

About this clone: No conserved phenylalanine or tryptophan ends this CDR3, so it is likely a read error. The DNA is omitted, as the CDR3 cannot be located on it reliably, and the CDR3 follows TCRdb's listing. V is TRBV6-4 and J is TRBJ2-7; TRBD1 is the table's D call, not checked against the DNA. The CDR3 numbers 12 amino acids, ends counted. Germline CDR1 and CDR2: MRHNA and SNTAGT. This CDR3 is CASIAGRQPPRS.

The V and J genes are TRBV5-1 and TRBJ2-1; the D gene is possibly TRBD2 (5 bases). V was clipped by 4 bases and J by 9 bases, with 14 bases between them. The CDR3 is 13 amino acids. From germline, CDR1 is SGHRS and CDR2 YFSETQ. As DNA, the CDR3 is TGCGCCAGCAGCGATCCCTTGGCGGGTGAGCAGTTCTTC. It encodes CASSDPLAGEQFF.